Listed here are 18 T cell receptor beta chains from one sample, sequenced in a study of T cell responses to AZD1222 COVID-19 vaccine (dated by TCRdb to the early 2020s). Sample time point, as interpreted from the label and publication: baseline before first vaccination. The receptor library was made with the immunoSEQ multiplex PCR assay. TCRdb took over this immuneACCESS table, retaining in-frame rearrangements with V and J assigned. Such tables are incomplete; in checked studies, under half of the missing clones stem from an unresolved V gene, and the remainder is unexplained. Here the sample has around 110,000 clones; about 92% occur a single time. The top ten clones comprise about 3% of the sample. This material consisted of peripheral blood, taken on day 0 of AZD1222 vaccination. Source of these receptors: an adult in good health.

This chain links TRBV27 with TRBJ2-7; D gene ambiguous. From germline, CDR1 is MNHEY and CDR2 SMNVEV (reference sequence). Trimming took off 5 bases at V and 0 bases at J, with 14 bases between the two ends. The length of the CDR3 is 15 residues. The CDR3 loop is CASSTRPFPSYEQYF. CDR3 nucleotide sequence: TGTGCCAGCAGTACGCGGCCTTTCCCCTCCTACGAGCAGTACTTC.

The gene calls are TRBV4-1 and TRBJ2-7; TRBD1 aligns across 7 bases. The CDR3 is 15 amino acids. After removal of 3 bases from V and 4 bases from J, the junction contained 9 bases not matched to a gene. Germline V gives CDR1 MGHRA, CDR2 YSYEKL. Written as DNA, the CDR3 is TGCGCCAGCAGCCATTCTACAGGGGTGTCTTACGAGCAGTACTTC. It yields the protein CASSHSTGVSYEQYF.

This clone was observed a single time. This chain uses TRBV9 with TRBJ1-6; 7 nucleotides agree with TRBD1. CDR1 and CDR2 from the germline V gene are SGDLS and YYNGEE. This CDR3 is 15 amino acids long. Trimming at V came to 4 bases and at J to 7 bases, leaving 8 bases not matched to a gene. CDR3 in DNA: TGTGCCAGCAGCCCACAGACAGGGCAAAATTCACCCCTCCACTTT. This encodes CASSPQTGQNSPLHF.

This clone was observed a single time. The rearrangement uses TRBV7-9 and TRBJ1-2, with D tentatively TRBD1 (5 bases). CDR1 SEHNR and CDR2 FQNEAQ come from the germline V gene (reference sequence). V was cut by 5 bases and J by 6 bases, with 13 bases left in between. The CDR3 runs 13 residues. CDR3 sequence: CASSPQGGDGYTF. The CDR3 DNA sequence: TGTGCCAGCAGCCCCCAGGGAGGGGATGGCTACACCTTC.

V gene TRBV6-5 combines with J gene TRBJ2-7; D is undetermined. This CDR3 comprises 14 residues. V was shortened by 0 bases and J by 3 bases, with 9 bases between the two germline ends. The germline gives CDR1 MNHEY, CDR2 SVGAGI. In DNA, the CDR3 is TGTGCCAGCAGTTACTCGATAATGGACTACGAGCAGTACTTC. It yields the protein CASSYSIMDYEQYF.

This chain joins TRBV28 and TRBJ1-2, with D hard to call. The ends were cut back, 2 bases at V and 5 bases at J, with 6 bases in the middle. The CDR3 totals 12 residues. Looked up from germline, CDR1 is MDHEN and CDR2 is SYDVKM. In nucleotides, the CDR3 is TGTGCCAGCAGTTTACAGGAATATGGCTACACCTTC. Its translation: CASSLQEYGYTF.

The chain uses TRBV4-2 and TRBJ2-7, with 12 bases lining up with TRBD2. This CDR3 contains 17 residues. With 1 base clipped from V and 3 bases from J, the junction kept 7 bases outside the gene matches. Germline CDR1 reads LGHNA; CDR2 reads YNFKEQ. Here the CDR3 DNA reads TGTGCCAGCAGCCAAGGGCTAGCGGGAGGGCCGAACTACGAGCAGTACTTC. This translates into CASSQGLAGGPNYEQYF.

The chain couples TRBV19 to TRBJ2-7, with 9 bases that match TRBD2. Germline V gives CDR1 LNHDA, CDR2 SQIVND (reference sequence). CDR3 length: 15 amino acids. J lost 5 bases, V lost 5 bases, and 10 bases had no gene match. Here the CDR3 reads CASSLRSSGINEQYF. DNA of the CDR3: TGTGCCAGTAGTCTTAGGTCTAGCGGGATCAACGAGCAGTACTTC.

The CDR3 protein is CASSIVGVRGELFF. The CDR3 region has the DNA TGTGCCAGTAGTATAGTAGGAGTTAGGGGGGAGCTGTTTTTT. The chain carries TRBV19 and TRBJ2-2; D call uncertain. V was cut by 1 base and J by 8 bases, with 11 bases left in between. The CDR3 spans 14 residues. Germline loops: CDR1 LNHDA, CDR2 SQIVND (reference sequence).

This chain connects TRBV10-1 to TRBJ2-5; no reliable D call. In germline, CDR1 is WNHNN, CDR2 SYGVQD (reference sequence). Between the trimmed V and J ends, which lost 5 bases and 3 bases, there was a span of 10 bases. CDR3 length: 13 amino acids. The CDR3 coding sequence is TGCGCCAGCAGTTTCTCCGGAGAAGAGACCCAGTACTTC. Translated, it gives CASSFSGEETQYF.

The chain joins TRBV30 to TRBJ2-7, with D maybe TRBD2 (6 bases). The V end was cut by 4 bases, the J end by 2 bases, with 15 bases between. This CDR3 has 14 amino acids. CDR1 and CDR2 from the germline V gene are GTSNPN and SVGIG (reference sequence). CDR3 loop: CAWNSEEGPYEQYF. CDR3 bases: TGTGCCTGGAACTCCGAGGAGGGTCCCTACGAGCAGTACTTC.

The rearrangement links TRBV5-8 to TRBJ1-5; D not resolved. Trimming removed 0 bases from V and 3 bases from J, with 4 bases in between. CDR3 size: 13 residues. Germline-derived CDR1 and CDR2 are SGHTS and YDEGEE. Written as DNA, the CDR3 is TGTGCCAGCAGCTTGGCCCTCAATCAGCCCCAGCATTTT. Its protein product is CASSLALNQPQHF.

The sample holds one count of this clone. The chain carries TRBV6-5 and TRBJ1-2; possible D gene TRBD1, 5 bases. The CDR3 covers 16 residues. Trimming took off 2 bases at V and 0 bases at J, with 13 bases between the two ends. CDR1 is MNHEY and CDR2 is SVGAGI in the germline V gene. Here the CDR3 reads CASSYGGEGANYGYTF. The CDR3 DNA reads as TGTGCCAGCAGTTACGGAGGGGAGGGAGCTAACTATGGCTACACCTTC.

This CDR3 is CASSLVSAQVEQFF. CDR3 coding DNA: TGTGCCAGCAGCTTAGTAAGCGCCCAGGTTGAGCAGTTCTTC. The chain carries TRBV7-8 and TRBJ2-1; D is unclear. CDR3 length: 14 residues. Germline V gene data show CDR1 as SGHVS and CDR2 as FQNEAQ. Trimming removed 1 base from V and 9 bases from J, with 13 bases in between.

Notes on this clone: One end of the junction varies from germline; a read error may be responsible. This rearrangement joins TRBV28 to TRBJ1-5; D is unclear. The CDR3 is 13 amino acids. The germline gives CDR1 MDHEN, CDR2 SYDVKM. This CDR3 is CASSLDSYQPQHF. In DNA form, the CDR3 reads TGTGCCAGCAGTTTGGATAGCTATCAGCCCCAGCATTTT. The complete variable domain, with remaining parts taken from reference TRBV28 and TRBJ1-5, reads DVKVTQSSRYLVKRTGEKVFLECVQDMDHENMFWYRQDPGLGLRLIYFSYDVKMKEKGDIPEGYSVSREKKERFSLILESASTNQTSMYLCASSLDSYQPQHFGDGTRLSIL.

The rearrangement uses TRBV28 and TRBJ1-5; D not certain. Deletions cut 7 bases from V and 3 bases from J, with 22 bases between. This CDR3 has 17 amino acids. Germline V gene sequence: CDR1 MDHEN, CDR2 SYDVKM. The DNA of the CDR3 is TGTGCCAGCACCCGTATAACCCGGGCCGGAGTCAATCAGCCCCAGCATTTT. Its protein is CASTRITRAGVNQPQHF.

The chain uses TRBV6-2 or TRBV6-3 and TRBJ1-3; tentatively, D is TRBD1 (5 bases). The CDR3 consists of 17 residues. V was cut by 0 bases and J by 0 bases, with 12 bases left in between. Per germline, CDR1 MNHEY and CDR2 SVGEGT. The CDR3 spells CASSYSDTGISGNTIYF. The CDR3, as DNA: TGTGCCAGCAGTTACTCCGATACAGGCATCTCTGGAAACACCATATATTTT.

This clone was counted once. The chain joins TRBV4-1 to TRBJ2-2; TRBD1 might be the D (6 bases). Looked up from germline, CDR1 is MGHRA and CDR2 is YSYEKL. The CDR3 is 16 amino acids. V lost 2 bases and J 2 bases, leaving 12 bases between the germline ends. CDR3 region: CASSQLPRGNTGELFF. The CDR3 DNA reads TGCGCCAGCAGCCAACTTCCCAGGGGTAACACCGGGGAGCTGTTTTTT.